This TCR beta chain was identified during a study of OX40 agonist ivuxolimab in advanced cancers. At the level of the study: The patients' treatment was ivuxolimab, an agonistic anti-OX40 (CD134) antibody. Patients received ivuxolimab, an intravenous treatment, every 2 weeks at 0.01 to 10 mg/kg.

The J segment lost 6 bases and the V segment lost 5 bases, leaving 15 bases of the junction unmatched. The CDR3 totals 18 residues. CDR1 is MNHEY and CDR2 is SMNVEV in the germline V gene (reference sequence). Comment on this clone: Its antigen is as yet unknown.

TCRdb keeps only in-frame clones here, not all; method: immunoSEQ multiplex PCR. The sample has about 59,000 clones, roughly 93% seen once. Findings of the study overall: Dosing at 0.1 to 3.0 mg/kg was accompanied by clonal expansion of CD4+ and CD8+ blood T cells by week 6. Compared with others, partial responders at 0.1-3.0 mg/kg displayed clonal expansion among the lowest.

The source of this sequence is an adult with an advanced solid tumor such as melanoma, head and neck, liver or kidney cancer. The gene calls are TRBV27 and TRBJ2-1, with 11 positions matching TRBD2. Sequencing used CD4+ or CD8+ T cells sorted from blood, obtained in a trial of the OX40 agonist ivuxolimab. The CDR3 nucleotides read TGTGCCAGCAGTACATTCGATGGGACTAGCGGAGTTCTCAATGAGCAGTTCTTC. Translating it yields CASSTFDGTSGVLNEQFF.